The present T cell receptor beta chain was sequenced within a study of PD-1 blockade in classical Hodgkin lymphoma. Study details: Patients were dosed intravenously with nivolumab at 3 mg/kg every 2 weeks. Overall study findings and caveats: The CD4+ diversity rise by C4D1 was clearest in complete responders.

Each patient's relapse followed autologous stem cell transplantation, and brentuximab vedotin exposure varied. Sequencing was performed with immunoSEQ multiplex PCR; in TCRdb, only in-frame clones are kept and a portion is missing. The sample consists of under 100,000 clones, roughly 88% of them appearing once. Worth noting for this clone: The antigen is unknown. The junction and the germline gene differ at one end; a read error may be behind it.

This CDR3 region has 12 residues. Germline V gene data show CDR1 as SEHNR and CDR2 as FQNEAQ (reference sequence). The sample in question was peripheral blood mononuclear cells (PBMCs), obtained at baseline. This TCR was recovered from a human donor with classical Hodgkin lymphoma. The rearrangement joins TRBV7-9 to TRBJ2-7, with D possibly being TRBD2 (5 bases). The chain's CDR3 is CASSGEWYEQYF. The CDR3 DNA follows: TGTGCCAGCAGCGGGGAGTGGTACGAGCAGTATTTC.